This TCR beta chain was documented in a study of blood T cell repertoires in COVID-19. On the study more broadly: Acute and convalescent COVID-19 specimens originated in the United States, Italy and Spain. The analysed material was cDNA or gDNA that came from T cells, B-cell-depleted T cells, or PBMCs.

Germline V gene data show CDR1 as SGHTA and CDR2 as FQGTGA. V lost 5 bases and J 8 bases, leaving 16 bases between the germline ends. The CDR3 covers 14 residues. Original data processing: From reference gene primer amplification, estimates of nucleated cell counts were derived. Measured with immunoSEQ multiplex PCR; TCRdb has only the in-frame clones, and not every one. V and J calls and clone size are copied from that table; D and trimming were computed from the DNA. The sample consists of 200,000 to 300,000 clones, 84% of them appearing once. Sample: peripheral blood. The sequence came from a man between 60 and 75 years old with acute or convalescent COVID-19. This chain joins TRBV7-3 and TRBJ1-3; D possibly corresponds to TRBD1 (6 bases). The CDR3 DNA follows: TGTGCCAGCAGCCTCCGGGGGGGCGAGGACACCATATATTTT. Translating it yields CASSLRGGEDTIYF.